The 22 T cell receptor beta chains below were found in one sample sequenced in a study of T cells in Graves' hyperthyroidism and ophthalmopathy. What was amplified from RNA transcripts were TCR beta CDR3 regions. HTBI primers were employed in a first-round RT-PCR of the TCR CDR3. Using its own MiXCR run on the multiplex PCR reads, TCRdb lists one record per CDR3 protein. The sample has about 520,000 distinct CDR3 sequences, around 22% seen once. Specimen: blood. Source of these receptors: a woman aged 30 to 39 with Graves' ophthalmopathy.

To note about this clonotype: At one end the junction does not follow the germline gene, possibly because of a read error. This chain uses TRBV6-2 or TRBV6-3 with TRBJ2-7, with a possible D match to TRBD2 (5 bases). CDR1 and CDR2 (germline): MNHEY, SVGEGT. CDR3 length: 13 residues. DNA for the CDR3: TGTGCCAGCAGCAGCGGAGCCCCCTACGAGCACTGCTTC. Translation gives CASSSGAPYEHCF.

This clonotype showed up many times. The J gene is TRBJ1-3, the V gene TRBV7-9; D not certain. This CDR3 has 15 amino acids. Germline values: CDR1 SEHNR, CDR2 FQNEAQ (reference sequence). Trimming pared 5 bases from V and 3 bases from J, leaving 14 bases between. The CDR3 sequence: CASSVTWPGGNTIYF. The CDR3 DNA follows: TGTGCCAGCAGCGTCACGTGGCCCGGTGGAAACACCATATATTTT.

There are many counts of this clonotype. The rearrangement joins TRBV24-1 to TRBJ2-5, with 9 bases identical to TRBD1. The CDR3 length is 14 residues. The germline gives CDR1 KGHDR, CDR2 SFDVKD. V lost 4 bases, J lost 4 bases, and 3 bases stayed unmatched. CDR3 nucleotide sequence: TGTGCCACCAGTGACACGACAGGGGGAGAGACCCAGTACTTC. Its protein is CATSDTTGGETQYF.

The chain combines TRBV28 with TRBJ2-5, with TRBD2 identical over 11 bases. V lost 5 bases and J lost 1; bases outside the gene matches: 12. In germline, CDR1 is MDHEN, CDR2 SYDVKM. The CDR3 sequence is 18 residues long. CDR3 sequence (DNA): TGTGCCAGCAGTGCGTTTAGCGGGAGGGCCCCCTCCCAAGAGACCCAGTACTTC. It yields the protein CASSAFSGRAPSQETQYF.

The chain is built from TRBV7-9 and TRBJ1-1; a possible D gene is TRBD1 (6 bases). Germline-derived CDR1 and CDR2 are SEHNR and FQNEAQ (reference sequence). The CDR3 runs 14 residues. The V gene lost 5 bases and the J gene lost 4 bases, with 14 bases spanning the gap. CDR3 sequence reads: CASSPGDWGTEAFF. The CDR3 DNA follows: TGTGCCAGCAGCCCAGGGGATTGGGGCACTGAAGCTTTCTTT.

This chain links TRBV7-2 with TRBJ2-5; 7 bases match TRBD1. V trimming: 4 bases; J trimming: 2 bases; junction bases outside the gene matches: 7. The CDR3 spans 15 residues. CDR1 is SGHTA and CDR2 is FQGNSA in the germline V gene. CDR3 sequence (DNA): TGTGCCAGCAGCTCCCGGACAGGACCTCAAGAGACCCAGTACTTC. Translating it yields CASSSRTGPQETQYF.

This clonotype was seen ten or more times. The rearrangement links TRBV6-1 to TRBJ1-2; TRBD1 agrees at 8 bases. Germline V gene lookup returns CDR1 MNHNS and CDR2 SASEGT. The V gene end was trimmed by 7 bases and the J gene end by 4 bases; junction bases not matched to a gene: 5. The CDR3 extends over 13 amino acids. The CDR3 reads CASTGTGSYGYTF. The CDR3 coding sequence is TGTGCCAGCACCGGGACAGGTAGCTATGGCTACACCTTC.

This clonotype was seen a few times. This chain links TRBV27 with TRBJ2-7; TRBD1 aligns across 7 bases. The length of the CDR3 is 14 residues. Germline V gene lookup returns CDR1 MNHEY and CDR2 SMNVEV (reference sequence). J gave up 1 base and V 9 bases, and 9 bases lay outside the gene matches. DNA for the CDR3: TGTGCCAGAAACACCGGGACAGAGTCCTACGAGCAGTACTTC. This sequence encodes CARNTGTESYEQYF.

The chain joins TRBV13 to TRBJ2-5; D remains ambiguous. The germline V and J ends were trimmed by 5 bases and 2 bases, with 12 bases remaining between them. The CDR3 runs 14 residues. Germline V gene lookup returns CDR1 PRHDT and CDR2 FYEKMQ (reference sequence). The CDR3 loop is CASSPRNLQETQYF. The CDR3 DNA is TGTGCCAGCAGCCCCAGGAACCTTCAAGAGACCCAGTACTTC. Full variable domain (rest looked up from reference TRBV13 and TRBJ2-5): AAGVIQSPRHLIKEKRETATLKCYPIPRHDTVYWYQQGPGQDPQFLISFYEKMQSDKGSIPDRFSAQQFSDYHSELNMSSLELGDSALYFCASSPRNLQETQYFGPGTRLLVL.

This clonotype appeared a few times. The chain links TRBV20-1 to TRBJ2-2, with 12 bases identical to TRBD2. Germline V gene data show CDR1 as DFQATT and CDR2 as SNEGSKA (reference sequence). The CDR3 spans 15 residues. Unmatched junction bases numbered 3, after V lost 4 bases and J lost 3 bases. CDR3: CSAKRTSGDTGELFF. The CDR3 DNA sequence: TGCAGTGCTAAAAGGACTAGCGGGGACACCGGGGAGCTGTTTTTT.

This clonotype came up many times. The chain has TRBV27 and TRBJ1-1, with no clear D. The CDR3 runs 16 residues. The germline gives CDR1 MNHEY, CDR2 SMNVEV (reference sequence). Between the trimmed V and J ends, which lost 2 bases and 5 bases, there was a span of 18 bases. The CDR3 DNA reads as TGTGCCAGCAGTTTAACCTGGGTAAGGGTGAGGACTGAAGCTTTCTTT. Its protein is CASSLTWVRVRTEAFF.

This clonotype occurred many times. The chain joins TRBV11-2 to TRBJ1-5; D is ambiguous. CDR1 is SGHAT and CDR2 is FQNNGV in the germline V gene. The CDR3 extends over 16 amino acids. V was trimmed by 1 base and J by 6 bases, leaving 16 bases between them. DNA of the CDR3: TGTGCCAGCAGCTTAGTGGTAGGTGGAGGGTTTCAGCCCCAGCATTTT. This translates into CASSLVVGGGFQPQHF.

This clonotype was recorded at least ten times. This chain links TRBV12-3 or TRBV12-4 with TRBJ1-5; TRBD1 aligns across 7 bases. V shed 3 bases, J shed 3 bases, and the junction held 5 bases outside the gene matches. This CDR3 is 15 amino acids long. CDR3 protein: CASSLEQGTNQPQHF. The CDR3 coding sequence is TGTGCCAGCAGTTTGGAACAGGGGACCAATCAGCCCCAGCATTTT.

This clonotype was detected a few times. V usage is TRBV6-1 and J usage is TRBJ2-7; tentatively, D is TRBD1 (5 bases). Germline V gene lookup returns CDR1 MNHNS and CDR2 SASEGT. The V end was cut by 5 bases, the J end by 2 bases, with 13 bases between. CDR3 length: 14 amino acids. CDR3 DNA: TGTGCCAGCAGTACCGTGACAGAAGCCTACGAGCAGTACTTC. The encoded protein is CASSTVTEAYEQYF.

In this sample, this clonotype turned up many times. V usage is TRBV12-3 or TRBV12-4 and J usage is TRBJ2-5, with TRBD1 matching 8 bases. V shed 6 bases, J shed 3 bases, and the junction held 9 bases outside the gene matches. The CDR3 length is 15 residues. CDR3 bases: TGTGCCAGCAGAAATATGGGACAGGACAAAGAGACCCAGTACTTC. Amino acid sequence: CASRNMGQDKETQYF.

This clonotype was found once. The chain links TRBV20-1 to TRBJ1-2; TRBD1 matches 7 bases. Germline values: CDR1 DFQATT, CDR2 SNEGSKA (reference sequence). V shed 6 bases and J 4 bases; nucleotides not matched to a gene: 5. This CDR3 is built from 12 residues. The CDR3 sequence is CSAPGTAYGYTF. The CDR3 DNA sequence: TGCAGTGCCCCCGGGACAGCCTATGGCTACACCTTC.

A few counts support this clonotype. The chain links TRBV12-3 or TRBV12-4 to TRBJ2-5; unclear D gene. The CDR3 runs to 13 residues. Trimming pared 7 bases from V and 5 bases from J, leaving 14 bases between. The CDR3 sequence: CASTRFGAETQYF. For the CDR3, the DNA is TGTGCCAGCACCCGGTTTGGCGCGGAGACCCAGTACTTC.

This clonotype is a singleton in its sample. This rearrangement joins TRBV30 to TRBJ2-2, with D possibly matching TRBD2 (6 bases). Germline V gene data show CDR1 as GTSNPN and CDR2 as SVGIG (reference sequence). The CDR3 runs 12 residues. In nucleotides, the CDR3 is TGTGCTTCTGGGGACGGGAGCGGGGAGCTGTTTTTT. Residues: CASGDGSGELFF.

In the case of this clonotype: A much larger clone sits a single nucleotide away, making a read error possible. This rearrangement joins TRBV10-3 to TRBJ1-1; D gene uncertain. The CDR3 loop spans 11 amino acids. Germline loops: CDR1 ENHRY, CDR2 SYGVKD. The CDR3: CAITSGSEACF. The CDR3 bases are TGTGCCATCACCTCGGGGTCTGAAGCTTGCTTT.

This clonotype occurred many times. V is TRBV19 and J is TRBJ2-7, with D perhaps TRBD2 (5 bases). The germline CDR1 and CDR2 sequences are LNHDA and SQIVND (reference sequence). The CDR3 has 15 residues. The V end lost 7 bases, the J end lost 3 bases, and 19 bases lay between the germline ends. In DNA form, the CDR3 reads TGTGCCAGTAAGGTCGAAGACACCGAGGGCTACGAGCAGTACTTC. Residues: CASKVEDTEGYEQYF.

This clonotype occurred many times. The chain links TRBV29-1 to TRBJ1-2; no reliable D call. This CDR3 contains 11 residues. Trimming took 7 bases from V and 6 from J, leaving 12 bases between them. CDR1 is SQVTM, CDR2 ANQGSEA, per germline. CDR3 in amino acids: CSGQEEDGYTF. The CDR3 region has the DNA TGCAGCGGGCAGGAGGAAGATGGCTACACCTTC.

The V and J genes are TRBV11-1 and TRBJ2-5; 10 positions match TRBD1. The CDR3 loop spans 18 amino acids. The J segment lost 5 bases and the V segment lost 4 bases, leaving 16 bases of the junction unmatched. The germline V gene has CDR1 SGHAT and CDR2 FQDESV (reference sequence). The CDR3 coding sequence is TGTGCCAGCAGCTCAAAGCCCCATGGAGACAGGGGGCTGGAGACCCAGTACTTC. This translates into CASSSKPHGDRGLETQYF.